What follows describes a single T cell receptor (beta chain). Sequencing used immunoSEQ multiplex PCR; TCRdb keeps in-frame clones, though not all of them. Counted here are a few hundred thousand clones, 95% occurring once; the ten biggest clones make up approximately 0.02%. The data originate from a study of shared T cell receptors in the human thymus. V lost 5 bases to trimming and J lost 1 base, with 12 bases between them. The germline V gene encodes CDR1 MNHNY and CDR2 SVGAGI (reference sequence). CDR3 length equals 15 residues. This chain connects TRBV6-6 to TRBJ1-5, with D uncertain. Sequenced input: thymocytes. This clonotype was sampled from a human donor. CDR3 bases: TGTGCCAGCAGTACGCGCGGTAGAAGCAATCAGCCCCAGCATTTT. Translation: CASSTRGRSNQPQHF.